This entry features one TCR beta chain sequence. The CDR3 runs 15 residues. Trimming at V came to 4 bases and at J to 7 bases, leaving 10 bases not matched to a gene. Germline V lookup: CDR1 LGHDT, CDR2 YNNKEL (reference sequence). This sample was taken from a study of blood T cell repertoires in COVID-19. Sequencing was performed with immunoSEQ multiplex PCR; in TCRdb, only in-frame clones are kept and a portion is missing. This sample has fewer than 300,000 clones, with 85% to 90% found just once. A Seattle source enrolled patients during active infection and followed them longitudinally. The sequenced sample was peripheral blood. The clonotype originates from a woman aged 25 to 39 with COVID-19, enrolled during active disease. The chain couples TRBV3-1 (or the pseudogene TRBV3-2) to TRBJ2-1; 7 nucleotides align to TRBD2. The CDR3, as DNA: TGTGCCAGCAGCCCGTTGGGGGGGGATTTAAATGAGCAGTTCTTC. As protein: CASSPLGGDLNEQFF.